The 28 T cell receptor beta chains below all came from one sample that was sequenced in a study of cytomegalovirus exposure and HLA in healthy donors. Both 60 Vbeta primers and 13 Jbeta primers went into the PCR. Method: immunoSEQ multiplex PCR; TCRdb's copy keeps in-frame clones and lacks some. The sample carries more than 95,000 clones, about 74% recorded once. Sequencing used PBMCs. These TCRs come from a woman in her forties or fifties in good health and CMV-seropositive.

V and J are TRBV10-3 and TRBJ1-2, with TRBD1 matching over 9 bases. Germline V lookup: CDR1 ENHRY, CDR2 SYGVKD. CDR3 size: 15 residues. After removal of 2 bases from V and 4 bases from J, the junction contained 5 bases not matched to a gene. The CDR3 bases are TGTGCCATCAGTGAGCCCGGGACAGGGCTCTATGGCTACACCTTC. This translates into CAISEPGTGLYGYTF.

This clone was counted only a few times. The chain couples TRBV21-1 to TRBJ2-1; the D call TRBD1 from the table was never checked on the DNA. TRBV21-1 is noted as a pseudogene. CDR3 length: 16 amino acids. This CDR3 is CASSITTELGPNEQFF. The CDR3 DNA sequence: TGTGCCAGCAGCATTACTACAGAACTGGGGCCCAATGAGCAGTTCTTC.

The chain carries TRBV6-1 and TRBJ1-5, with TRBD1 as a possible D gene (5 bases). Germline lookup yields CDR1 MNHNS and CDR2 SASEGT. The CDR3 has 15 amino acids. V gave up 5 bases and J gave up 1 base, with 12 bases separating them. For the CDR3, the DNA is TGTGCCAGCAGTTCAACGGGGGGGAGCAATCAGCCCCAGCATTTT. Translating gives CASSSTGGSNQPQHF.

The V and J genes are TRBV7-9 and TRBJ1-2; D not certain. The CDR3 totals 12 residues. Germline V gives CDR1 SEHNR, CDR2 FQNEAQ (reference sequence). Trimming shortened V by 3 bases and J by 9 bases, and 11 bases separated the two germline ends. CDR3 nucleotide sequence: TGTGCCAGCAGCTTTTCCTATTTTAGCTACACCTTC. This encodes CASSFSYFSYTF.

This chain connects TRBV30 to TRBJ2-3; 7 bases align to TRBD2. V shed 0 bases and J 1 base; nucleotides not matched to a gene: 7. Germline V gene data show CDR1 as GTSNPN and CDR2 as SVGIG (reference sequence). This CDR3 spans 16 amino acids. The CDR3, as DNA: TGTGCCTGGAGTGTACTGAGCGGGACTCGCACAGATACGCAGTATTTT. It codes for CAWSVLSGTRTDTQYF.

Here the CDR3 reads CASSVAPVSPGDTIYF. The CDR3 DNA sequence: TGTGCCAGCAGCGTAGCCCCTGTATCTCCAGGGGACACCATATATTTT. The chain couples TRBV9 to TRBJ1-3; TRBD1 is a possible D gene (6 bases). CDR3 length: 16 amino acids. Between the trimmed V and J ends, which lost 0 bases and 8 bases, there was a span of 18 bases. Germline CDR1 SGDLS, CDR2 YYNGEE.

The V call is TRBV13, the J call TRBJ2-7; TRBD1 matches at 7 bases. V shed 5 bases and J 6 bases; nucleotides not matched to a gene: 7. This CDR3 region has 13 residues. Germline lookup yields CDR1 PRHDT and CDR2 FYEKMQ (reference sequence). The CDR3, as DNA: TGTGCCAGCAGCCTTACAGGGGCGTTCGAGCAGTACTTC. Amino acids: CASSLTGAFEQYF.

This clone was observed once. The chain links TRBV2 to TRBJ1-5, with D possibly being TRBD1 (6 bases). V was pared by 5 bases and J by 4 bases, with 6 bases between. This CDR3 comprises 12 residues. Germline V gene data show CDR1 as SNHLY and CDR2 as FYNNEI. CDR3 bases: TGTGCCAGCAGTACAGGGAATCAGCCCCAGCATTTT. Translated: CASSTGNQPQHF.

As concerns this clone: Because it lacks the conserved phenylalanine or tryptophan at the end, this CDR3 is likely a read error. J is TRBJ2-7 and V is TRBV7-9; maybe TRBD1 (6 bases). V was clipped by 4 bases and J by 3 bases, with 10 bases between them. The CDR3 has 13 residues. Per the germline V gene, CDR1 is SEHNR and CDR2 is FQNEAQ (reference sequence). The CDR3 region has the DNA TGTGCCAGCAGCTGGACAGAACACTACGAGCAGTACCTC. It codes for CASSWTEHYEQYL.

The rearrangement links TRBV5-4 to TRBJ1-2; 9 nucleotides align to TRBD1. V lost 0 bases and J lost 6; bases outside the gene matches: 6. The CDR3 contains 15 residues. Germline loops: CDR1 SGHNT, CDR2 YYREEE (reference sequence). In DNA, the CDR3 is TGTGCCAGCAGCTTGGGTGGACAGGGGAAGGATGGCTACACCTTC. Protein: CASSLGGQGKDGYTF. Based on the CDR3 plus reference TRBV5-4 and TRBJ1-2, the full variable domain is ETGVTQSPTHLIKTRGQQVTLRCSSQSGHNTVSWYQQALGQGPQFIFQYYREEENGRGNFPPRFSGLQFPNYSSELNVNALELDDSALYLCASSLGGQGKDGYTFGSGTRLTVV.

This clone was seen a few times. The chain carries TRBV14 and TRBJ2-2, with a weak D call TRBD1 (6 bases). Germline assignment: CDR1 SGHDN and CDR2 FVKESK. This CDR3 region has 15 residues. V was pared by 1 base and J by 6 bases, with 12 bases between. In nucleotides, the CDR3 is TGTGCCAGCAGCCAAGTAGGGGGTCCGGCCGGGGAGCTGTTTTTT. Residues: CASSQVGGPAGELFF.

This clone was seen a handful of times. V and J are TRBV19 and TRBJ1-2, with 7 bases identical to TRBD1. The CDR3 consists of 15 residues. The junction had 4 bases not matched to a gene; V was cut back by 2 bases and J by 1 base. Germline CDR1 LNHDA, CDR2 SQIVND (reference sequence). The CDR3 nucleotides read TGTGCCAGTAGTATACACCGGGACAGTAACTATGGCTACACCTTC. Its translation is CASSIHRDSNYGYTF.

The gene calls are TRBV7-8 and TRBJ2-7; TRBD1 agrees at 7 bases. The V gene end was trimmed by 10 bases and the J gene end by 1 base; junction bases not matched to a gene: 7. The CDR3 runs 13 residues. CDR1 is SGHVS, CDR2 FQNEAQ, per germline. In DNA, the CDR3 is TGTGCCACACGACAGGGAACTTCCTACGAGCAGTACTTC. Amino acid sequence: CATRQGTSYEQYF.

This sequence joins TRBV7-6 and TRBJ2-3; D is uncertain. The CDR3 spans 16 residues. Trimming removed 4 bases from V and 0 bases from J, with 14 bases in between. CDR1 and CDR2 from the germline V gene are SGHVS and FNYEAQ. The CDR3 is CASSSQWAGSTDTQYF. The CDR3 nucleotides read TGTGCCAGCAGCTCCCAGTGGGCAGGAAGCACAGATACGCAGTATTTT.

The gene calls are TRBV5-1 and TRBJ2-1; TRBD1 aligns across 11 bases. The CDR3 sequence is 19 residues long. The germline V gene has CDR1 SGHRS and CDR2 YFSETQ. The ends lost 3 bases at V and 7 bases at J; junction bases unmatched: 18. The CDR3 sequence is CASSSTNSRTGGSRNEQFF. The DNA of the CDR3 is TGCGCCAGCAGCTCAACAAACTCCCGGACAGGGGGCTCGAGAAATGAGCAGTTCTTC.

This clone showed up just a few times. V and J are TRBV29-1 and TRBJ2-1, with D possibly matching TRBD1 (5 bases). The V end lost 6 bases, the J end lost 3 bases, and 12 bases lay between the germline ends. The V gene's germline CDR1 is SQVTM and CDR2 ANQGSEA. The CDR3 runs to 13 residues. CDR3 coding DNA: TGCAGCGTCGCCCTGGGGCTCTACAATGAGCAGTTCTTC. Translation: CSVALGLYNEQFF.

CDR3 DNA: TGTGCCAGCAGCTTGGTTTCCGGCCAAGAGACCCAGTACTTC. Its translation: CASSLVSGQETQYF. The chain has TRBV5-6 and TRBJ2-5, with no clear D. In germline, CDR1 is SGHDT, CDR2 YYEEEE. Trimming took off 0 bases at V and 1 base at J, with 7 bases between the two ends. This CDR3 comprises 14 residues.

The V gene is TRBV28, the J gene TRBJ2-1; 9 bases fit TRBD2. From germline, CDR1 is MDHEN and CDR2 SYDVKM. J lost 1 base, V lost 6 bases, and 10 bases had no gene match. The CDR3 is 17 amino acids. The CDR3 DNA is TGTGCCAGCAGCCGACGGGCGGGGGGGCAGTCCTACAATGAGCAGTTCTTC. Residues: CASSRRAGGQSYNEQFF.

The V call is TRBV27, the J call TRBJ2-7; D is ambiguous. V lost 7 bases and J lost 1, with 14 bases in between. Germline CDR1 is MNHEY and CDR2 is SMNVEV (reference sequence). CDR3 length: 14 residues. In DNA form, the CDR3 reads TGTGCCAGCACTTCCTCTGGCGGATCCTACGAGCAGTACTTC. This gives the protein CASTSSGGSYEQYF.

The V gene is TRBV30, the J gene TRBJ1-2; 7 positions agree with TRBD1. Germline values: CDR1 GTSNPN, CDR2 SVGIG (reference sequence). CDR3 length: 13 amino acids. V was pared by 2 bases and J by 4 bases, with 4 bases of the junction left unmatched. CDR3 in amino acids: CAWSHPGGYGYTF. DNA for the CDR3: TGTGCCTGGAGTCACCCAGGGGGCTATGGCTACACCTTC.

This clone was counted a few times. The gene calls are TRBV18 and TRBJ2-7; perhaps TRBD1 as D (6 bases). This CDR3 comprises 13 residues. Per germline, CDR1 KGHSH and CDR2 LQKENI. The V gene lost 6 bases and the J gene lost 4 bases, with 13 bases spanning the gap. This chain's CDR3 is CASSPGQKYEQYF. DNA for the CDR3: TGTGCCAGCTCGCCAGGACAGAAATACGAGCAGTACTTC.

The V call is TRBV4-1, the J call TRBJ1-1; D is undetermined. The CDR3 covers 14 residues. Trimming took off 1 base at V and 0 bases at J, with 6 bases between the two ends. The V gene's germline CDR1 is MGHRA and CDR2 YSYEKL. The CDR3 protein is CASSQARLNTEAFF. The CDR3 DNA reads TGCGCCAGCAGCCAAGCCCGGTTGAACACTGAAGCTTTCTTT.

The genes are TRBV10-2 and TRBJ2-5, with TRBD1 identical over 8 bases. V was pared by 7 bases and J by 5 bases, with 6 bases of the junction left unmatched. Germline V gene sequence: CDR1 WSHSY, CDR2 SAAADI. The CDR3 is 13 amino acids. This CDR3 reads CASTGQDPETQYF. In nucleotides, the CDR3 is TGCGCCAGCACGGGACAGGACCCTGAGACCCAGTACTTC.

V is TRBV5-1 and J is TRBJ2-6, with D perhaps TRBD2 (5 bases). Germline-derived CDR1 and CDR2 are SGHRS and YFSETQ. Trimming took off 0 bases at V and 2 bases at J, with 12 bases between the two ends. This CDR3 is built from 17 residues. The DNA of the CDR3 is TGCGCCAGCAGCTTGGTTCCTTTCGGGGCTGGGGCCAACGTCCTGACTTTC. This gives the protein CASSLVPFGAGANVLTF. The full variable domain, completed using reference TRBV5-1 and TRBJ2-6, is KAGVTQTPRYLIKTRGQQVTLSCSPISGHRSVSWYQQTPGQGLQFLFEYFSETQRNKGNFPGRFSGRQFSNSRSEMNVSTLELGDSALYLCASSLVPFGAGANVLTFGAGSRLTVL.

This sequence joins TRBV5-1 and TRBJ2-7; 11 nucleotides line up with TRBD1. Per the germline V gene, CDR1 is SGHRS and CDR2 is YFSETQ. The CDR3 length is 19 residues. Unmatched junction bases numbered 14, after V lost 3 bases and J lost 0 bases. This chain's CDR3 is CASSSRTGQGAYNSYEQYF. The CDR3 DNA reads as TGCGCCAGCAGCTCTAGGACAGGACAGGGGGCCTACAACTCCTACGAGCAGTACTTC.

This sequence joins TRBV11-2 and TRBJ2-5; D remains unclear. The ends were cut back, 0 bases at V and 2 bases at J, with 4 bases in the middle. Germline lookup yields CDR1 SGHAT and CDR2 FQNNGV. The CDR3 totals 13 residues. The CDR3 sequence: CASSLDLQETQYF. The CDR3 nucleotides read TGTGCCAGCAGCTTAGACTTACAAGAGACCCAGTACTTC.

The sample holds one count of this clone. This rearrangement joins TRBV27 to TRBJ2-7; the D is unclear. CDR3 size: 13 residues. Trimming stripped 0 bases from V and 0 bases from J, with 3 bases between. Looked up from germline, CDR1 is MNHEY and CDR2 is SMNVEV (reference sequence). CDR3 amino acids: CASSLSLSYEQYF. CDR3 DNA sequence: TGTGCCAGCAGTTTATCCCTCTCCTACGAGCAGTACTTC.

This clone occurred a few times. The J gene is TRBJ1-1, the V gene TRBV5-1, with D tentatively TRBD1 (5 bases). From germline, CDR1 is SGHRS and CDR2 YFSETQ. Trimming cost V 3 bases and J 1 base, with 10 bases left between them. The CDR3 loop spans 14 amino acids. CDR3 residues: CASSSQGKNTEAFF. The CDR3 DNA sequence: TGCGCCAGCAGCTCGCAGGGAAAGAACACTGAAGCTTTCTTT. The variable domain in full, completed from reference TRBV5-1 and TRBJ1-1, reads KAGVTQTPRYLIKTRGQQVTLSCSPISGHRSVSWYQQTPGQGLQFLFEYFSETQRNKGNFPGRFSGRQFSNSRSEMNVSTLELGDSALYLCASSSQGKNTEAFFGQGTRLTVV.